The subject of this entry is one T cell receptor (beta chain). Its antigen is not known. Assay used: immunoSEQ multiplex PCR; TCRdb lists only in-frame clones, some missing. The table lists some 600,000 clones, 90% to 97% of them singletons. V was trimmed by 0 bases and J by 8 bases, leaving 25 bases between them. This CDR3 spans 17 amino acids. Germline V gene data show CDR1 as SQVTM and CDR2 as ANQGSEA. This sample is part of a study of shared clonotypes between healthy human individuals. General observations from the study: In this cohort, only blood was sampled, and tissue repertoires likely differ.

Positively selected for CCR7, the CD45RO-negative cells used as naive CD8 cells excluded terminally differentiated effector memory CD45RA+ cells. The gene calls are TRBV29-1 and TRBJ1-2; TRBD1 is a possible D gene (6 bases). The material sequenced was naive CD8+ T cells sorted from blood. This TCR was recovered from a woman in her thirties in good health. In DNA form, the CDR3 reads TGCAGCGTTGAAGATCTTCGACGGGACATCGGGATTTGGGGCTACACCTTC. Translating gives CSVEDLRRDIGIWGYTF.